A selection of T cell receptor beta chains follows, all from one sample in a study of memory CD4+ T cells and cytomegalovirus serostatus. The protocol was immunoSEQ multiplex PCR, while the TCRdb copy is restricted to in-frame clones and leaves out a portion. The repertoire holds tens of thousands of clones, with over 80% as singletons. Material for sequencing was memory CD4+ T cells from blood. Receptors originate from an adult in good health and CMV-seronegative. The CDR3 runs from the conserved cysteine through the conserved F or W. Each record gives: D gene, J gene, V gene, clone size, CDR3 DNA, CDR3 protein. A D gene is named only where the DNA matches it firmly. Where a row states a size, it is once, few, many or the class of an expanded clone; other rows omit it.

NA	TRBJ2-1	TRBV4-3	NA	TGCGCCAGCAGCCAATCTCCAGTGGAGGCAAATGAGCAGTTCTTC	CASSQSPVEANEQFF
TRBD2	TRBJ2-7	TRBV2	NA	TGTGCCAGCAGGGAGGGACTAGCGGAGTCCTACGAGCAGTACTTC	CASREGLAESYEQYF
TRBD1	TRBJ1-4	TRBV6-5	NA	TGTGCCAGCAGTTGGGGGGACAGGATTAATGAAAAACTGTTTTTT	CASSWGDRINEKLFF
NA	TRBJ2-3	TRBV10-2	NA	TGCGCCAGCGGGGGGGCCAGCCCGACCTCGTACACAGATACGCAGTATTTT	CASGGASPTSYTDTQYF
NA	TRBJ1-5	TRBV19	NA	TGTGCCAGTAGTACCGCAGGGGCGGGTAGCAATCAGCCCCAGCATTTT	CASSTAGAGSNQPQHF
TRBD1	TRBJ1-2	TRBV5-6	few	TGTGCCAGCAGCTTGATACAGGGGGCAAATGGCTACACCTTC	CASSLIQGANGYTF
NA	TRBJ2-1	TRBV7-9	NA	TGTGCCAGCAGCTGGCGTCTCTTGGGGAATGAGCAGTTCTTC	CASSWRLLGNEQFF
NA	TRBJ2-5	TRBV4-1	NA	TGCGCCAGCAGCCAAGATTTCGGCGGGCAGAGGGGAGAGACCCAGTACTTC	CASSQDFGGQRGETQYF
NA	TRBJ1-2	TRBV6-5	NA	TGTGCCAGCAGTTACTCCAGGGCGCGAGACTATGGCTACACCTTC	CASSYSRARDYGYTF
NA	TRBJ1-2	TRBV16	NA	TGTGCCAGCAGCCAATTCGCAGAGGGGGGCCGAGGCTACACCTTC	CASSQFAEGGRGYTF
NA	TRBJ1-6	TRBV30	NA	TGTGCCTGGGCGGACAATTCACCCCTCCACTTT	CAWADNSPLHF
NA	TRBJ1-6	TRBV13	few	TGTGCCAGCAGCTTAAACGGGGACCCCAAGGTTTGGAATTCACCCCTCCACTTT	CASSLNGDPKVWNSPLHF
NA	TRBJ2-1	TRBV7-2	NA	TGTGCCAGCAGCTATCGACAGACTAATGAGCAGTTCTTC	CASSYRQTNEQFF
NA	TRBJ1-1	TRBV5-1	NA	TGCGCCAGCAGCTTAGAGAAACTCAACACTGAAGCTTTCTTT	CASSLEKLNTEAFF
NA	TRBJ2-3	TRBV5-8	NA	TGTGCCAGCAGCTTGGTTTCCACAGATACGCAGTATTTT	CASSLVSTDTQYF
TRBD1	TRBJ1-1	TRBV19	NA	TGTGCCAGTACCCGACAGGGAGGGCACACTGAAGCTTTCTTT	CASTRQGGHTEAFF
NA	TRBJ1-5	TRBV7-8	NA	TGTGCCAGCAGGCCAGGAGGGGGAAGTAATCAGCCCCAGCATTTT	CASRPGGGSNQPQHF
TRBD2	TRBJ2-7	TRBV18	NA	TGTGCCAGCTCACTTGGGCCAGCGGGGGATACCTACGAGCAGTACTTC	CASSLGPAGDTYEQYF
TRBD2	TRBJ2-1	TRBV2	NA	TGTGCCAGCAGTTTAGCGGGGGGCTCCTACAATGAGCAGTTCTTC	CASSLAGGSYNEQFF
TRBD2	TRBJ2-2	TRBV7-2	NA	TGTGCCAGCAGCTTTCCTAGCGGGGGGACTAGGACCGGGGAGCTGTTTTTT	CASSFPSGGTRTGELFF
NA	TRBJ1-1	TRBV19	NA	TGTGCCAGTAGGACAGGAGTCAGGGGAGGCACTGAAGCTTTCTTT	CASRTGVRGGTEAFF
TRBD2	TRBJ2-1	TRBV7-3	few	TGTGCCAGCAGCTTAAATCCCGCGGGGGGGCTCGATGAGCAGTTCTTC	CASSLNPAGGLDEQFF
NA	TRBJ1-5	TRBV2	NA	TGTGCCAGCAGTGATAACACGGGGAGCAATCAGCCCCAGCATTTT	CASSDNTGSNQPQHF
NA	TRBJ2-2	TRBV19	NA	TGTGCCAGTAGTAGGGAAATCGGGGAGCTGTTTTTT	CASSREIGELFF
TRBD1	TRBJ1-3	TRBV28	NA	TGTGCCAGCAGTTTCCGGGGACAGGGCAACACCATATATTTT	CASSFRGQGNTIYF
TRBD2	TRBJ2-1	TRBV5-1	NA	TGCGCCAGCAGCTCCACGGGGGGGATTAACAATGAGCAGTTCTTC	CASSSTGGINNEQFF
NA	TRBJ1-2	TRBV9	NA	TGTGCCAGCACCAGCGTAGGAGGGTTTGGAAACTATGGCTACACCTTC	CASTSVGGFGNYGYTF
TRBD1	TRBJ2-1	TRBV2	NA	TGTGCCAGCAGTGGGACAGGGGCGCACTACAATGAGCAGTTCTTC	CASSGTGAHYNEQFF
TRBD2	TRBJ2-7	TRBV7-6	NA	TGTGCCAGCAGCGACACTAGGGGGGCCCCGGGACTAGGGGCCTACGAGCAGTACTTC	CASSDTRGAPGLGAYEQYF
NA	TRBJ2-5	TRBV30	NA	TGTGCCTGGAGTCGACGGCAAGAGACCCAGTACTTC	CAWSRRQETQYF
TRBD1	TRBJ1-2	TRBV5-1	NA	TGCGCCAGCAGCCGCCGGGACAGGGGGTATGGCTACACCTTC	CASSRRDRGYGYTF
TRBD1	TRBJ1-4	TRBV7-2	NA	TGTGCCAGCAGCTTAGCTGGGTCAGGGGGAACTAATGAAAAACTGTTTTTT	CASSLAGSGGTNEKLFF
TRBD2	TRBJ2-7	TRBV23-1	NA	TGCGCCAGCAGTCAATCTGGAGTAGCGGGGAGCTCCTACGAGCAGTACTTC	CASSQSGVAGSSYEQYF
TRBD1	TRBJ1-2	TRBV15	NA	TGTGCCACCAGCAAAGGGACAGCGGTTTACGATGGCTACACCTTC	CATSKGTAVYDGYTF
NA	TRBJ1-2	TRBV14	NA	TGTGCCAGCAGCCCCCACTTCGGCTACACCTTC	CASSPHFGYTF
NA	TRBJ1-5	TRBV4-1	NA	TGCGCCAGCAGCCCCATGTCGGGGATAATTCAGCCCCAGCATTTT	CASSPMSGIIQPQHF
TRBD2	TRBJ2-1	TRBV7-8	NA	TGTGCCAGCAGCTTAGACGGGGGGGCCTACAATGAGCAGTTCTTC	CASSLDGGAYNEQFF
NA	TRBJ1-1	TRBV20-1	NA	TGCAGTGCCGCGACAGGCACTGAAGCTTTCTTT	CSAATGTEAFF
NA	TRBJ1-4	TRBV27	NA	TGTGCCAGCAGTTTAACCCCCCCCGGCAGGCTGGGGGAAAAACTGTTTTTT	CASSLTPPGRLGEKLFF
TRBD1	TRBJ2-5	TRBV11-2	NA	TGTGCCAGCAGCTTCCAGGGGGCGCGGCAAGAGACCCAGTACTTC	CASSFQGARQETQYF
NA	TRBJ1-2	TRBV5-4	NA	TGTGCCAGCGGGTCGGGCAGAGAGGCCTTC	CASGSGREAF
NA	TRBJ2-1	TRBV29-1	NA	TGCAGCGTTGGGCTGACTTACAATGAGCAGTTCTTC	CSVGLTYNEQFF
NA	TRBJ1-2	TRBV11-2	many	TGTGCCAGCAGCTTAGAAGCTGGGATCTATGGCTACACCTTC	CASSLEAGIYGYTF
TRBD1	TRBJ1-1	TRBV5-1	NA	TGCGCCAGCAGCTGGCAGGGGGGCGGTTTGAACACTGAAGCTTTCTTT	CASSWQGGGLNTEAFF
NA	TRBJ2-7	TRBV4-1	NA	TGCGCCAGCAGTCGAGTAGGGGGGTCCCATGCCTACGAGCAGTACTTC	CASSRVGGSHAYEQYF
TRBD1	TRBJ1-1	TRBV4-2	NA	TGTGCCAGCAGCCAACAGACAGGGCGTTATACTGAAGCTTTCTTT	CASSQQTGRYTEAFF